This T cell receptor (beta chain) originates from a study of shared clonotypes between healthy human individuals. The input for sorted-subset replicate PCRs was around 0.2 ug DNA, tens of thousands of T cell genomes. Using immunoSEQ multiplex PCR, the repertoire was profiled, and TCRdb retains in-frame clones only, with some absent. Of roughly 1 million clones detected, 60% to 80% appear once; the ten largest clones hold roughly 1.5%. As concerns this clone: Its antigen remains unknown.

Trimming stripped 0 bases from V and 3 bases from J, with 4 bases between. The CDR3 totals 13 residues. Germline CDR1 SGDLS, CDR2 YYNGEE. General study results and limits: The generation probabilities recorded for non-shared clonotypes fell below those of clonotypes shared by all four donors.

Material: memory CD4+ T cells sorted from blood. The subset was: CD45RA-negative fraction. The TCR originated in a man aged 18 to 30 in good health. The rearrangement uses TRBV9 and TRBJ2-1; D not resolved. The CDR3 DNA reads TGTGCCAGCAGCGTAGGCCACTACAATGAGCAGTTCTTC. Its protein product is CASSVGHYNEQFF.